This is a list of T cell receptor beta chains from one sample in a study of naive and memory T cell subsets. TCRdb re-derived calls from the UMI-ligation and nested PCR reads in MiXCR, one entry per CDR3 protein. The sample contains about 35,000 distinct CDR3 sequences, about an eighth of which appear only once. The source material was effector memory CD4+ T cells from blood. The receptors come from a human donor in good health. CDR3s include the opening cysteine and the closing phenylalanine or tryptophan. Each record gives: clone size, J gene, V gene, D gene, CDR3 length, CDR3 protein, CDR3 DNA. The D gene is left open where the match is weak. Some rows mark clone size as missing; the rest say once, few, many or name a class of expanded clone.

-,TRBJ2-7,TRBV29-1,-,13,CSVVGSVGYEQYF,TGCAGCGTTGTGGGAAGTGTGGGGTACGAGCAGTACTTC
-,TRBJ2-1,TRBV11-2,-,15,CASSRGLAASNEQFF,TGTGCCAGCTCCAGGGGGCTAGCGGCGTCCAATGAGCAGTTCTTC
many,TRBJ1-3,TRBV12-3/TRBV12-4,-,15,CASRLGQFSGNTIYF,TGTGCCAGCAGACTCGGACAGTTCTCTGGAAACACCATATATTTT
few,TRBJ2-1,TRBV28,TRBD1,14,CASRAGDRDGEQFF,TGTGCCAGCAGAGCAGGGGACAGGGACGGTGAGCAGTTCTTC
few,TRBJ1-1,TRBV12-3/TRBV12-4,TRBD1,15,CASSLLRDRQFEAFF,TGTGCCAGCAGTTTACTACGGGACAGACAATTTGAAGCTTTCTTT
many,TRBJ2-5,TRBV10-1,-,13,CASSGGIQETQYF,TGCGCCAGCAGTGGGGGAATACAAGAGACCCAGTACTTC
few,TRBJ2-6,TRBV2,TRBD1,17,CASNDGQAPSGANVLTF,TGTGCCAGCAACGACGGACAGGCCCCCTCTGGGGCCAACGTCCTGACTTTC
few,TRBJ2-7,TRBV5-1,TRBD1,13,CASRPGQGDEQYF,TGCGCCAGCAGACCGGGACAGGGTGACGAGCAGTACTTC
many,TRBJ2-3,TRBV7-2,-,14,CASSFGGFTDTQYF,TGTGCCAGCAGCTTTGGCGGCTTCACAGATACGCAGTATTTT
-,TRBJ2-7,TRBV20-1,-,10,CSARYNEQYF,TGCAGTGCTAGATACAACGAGCAGTACTTC
few,TRBJ2-1,TRBV7-9,TRBD2,17,CASSTPQSGRSYNEQFF,TGTGCCAGCAGCACCCCTCAGAGCGGGAGATCCTACAATGAGCAGTTCTTC
few,TRBJ1-5,TRBV20-1,-,16,CSARDGGQTSNQPQHF,TGCAGTGCTAGAGACGGCGGCCAAACAAGCAATCAGCCCCAGCATTTT
-,TRBJ2-7,TRBV4-3,TRBD2,15,CASSQVSSGAYEQYF,TGCGCCAGCAGCCAAGTGTCTAGCGGCGCCTACGAGCAGTACTTC
-,TRBJ1-2,TRBV7-6,-,13,CASSLVQGDGYTF,TGTGCCAGCAGCTTAGTACAGGGCGATGGCTACACCTTC
-,TRBJ1-1,TRBV28,TRBD1,14,CASRPGTDHTEAFF,TGTGCCAGCCGGCCTGGGACAGACCACACTGAAGCTTTCTTT
-,TRBJ2-2,TRBV6-6,TRBD1,15,CASSFGTANTGELFF,TGTGCCAGCAGTTTCGGGACAGCTAACACCGGGGAGCTGTTTTTT
-,TRBJ2-3,TRBV20-1,TRBD2,15,CSAGLAAPSTDTQYF,TGCAGTGCCGGGCTAGCGGCCCCTAGCACAGATACGCAGTATTTT
-,TRBJ1-5,TRBV3-1,-,15,CASSPTFYSNQPQHF,TGTGCCAGCAGCCCGACATTCTATAGCAATCAGCCCCAGCATTTT
few,TRBJ2-1,TRBV7-2,-,13,CASSLVSYNEQFF,TGTGCCAGCAGCTTAGTCTCTTACAATGAGCAGTTCTTC
-,TRBJ1-1,TRBV7-2,TRBD1,13,CASRGQADTEAFF,TGTGCCAGCAGAGGACAGGCGGACACTGAAGCTTTCTTT
-,TRBJ2-1,TRBV29-1,-,12,CSVGLIYNEQFF,TGCAGCGTTGGCCTGATATACAATGAGCAGTTCTTC
many,TRBJ2-1,TRBV19,TRBD2,17,CASSPHPRLAGDNEQFF,TGTGCCAGTAGCCCGCATCCTCGACTAGCGGGAGATAATGAGCAGTTCTTC
-,TRBJ2-4,TRBV6-1,TRBD1,13,CASSETIDRGPYF,TGTGCCAGCAGTGAAACTATTGACAGGGGACCGTACTTC
few,TRBJ1-2,TRBV18,-,14,CASSLARTNYGYTF,TGTGCCAGCTCGCTCGCTAGGACTAACTATGGCTACACCTTC
-,TRBJ1-6,TRBV2,-,12,CAGSGDGSPLHF,TGTGCCGGCAGTGGGGACGGTTCACCCCTCCACTTT
-,TRBJ2-2,TRBV5-1,-,14,CASSLPADTGELFF,TGCGCCAGCAGCTTGCCGGCAGATACCGGGGAGCTGTTTTTT
many,TRBJ2-6,TRBV7-9,TRBD1,18,CASSLKAGPRGGANVLTF,TGTGCCAGCAGCTTAAAGGCAGGTCCCAGGGGGGGGGCCAACGTCCTGACTTTC
many,TRBJ2-7,TRBV28,TRBD1,14,CASSSGTGSYEQYF,TGTGCCAGCAGTTCCGGGACAGGAAGCTACGAGCAGTACTTC
-,TRBJ1-4,TRBV2,-,11,CASSQDEKLFF,TGTGCCAGCAGTCAAGATGAAAAACTGTTTTTT